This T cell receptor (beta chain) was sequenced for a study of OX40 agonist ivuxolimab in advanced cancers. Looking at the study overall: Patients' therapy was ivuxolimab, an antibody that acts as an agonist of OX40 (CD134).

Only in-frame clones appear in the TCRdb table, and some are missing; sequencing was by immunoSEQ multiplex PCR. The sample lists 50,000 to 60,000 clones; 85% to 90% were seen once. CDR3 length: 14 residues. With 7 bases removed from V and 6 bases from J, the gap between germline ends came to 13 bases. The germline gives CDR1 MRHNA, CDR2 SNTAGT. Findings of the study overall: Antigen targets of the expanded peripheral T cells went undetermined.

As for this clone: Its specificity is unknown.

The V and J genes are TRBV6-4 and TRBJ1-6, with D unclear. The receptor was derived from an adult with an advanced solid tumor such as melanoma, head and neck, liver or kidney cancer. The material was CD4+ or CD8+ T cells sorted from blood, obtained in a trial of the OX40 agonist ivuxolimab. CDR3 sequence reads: CASTPNPGNSPLHF. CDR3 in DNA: TGTGCCAGCACCCCAAACCCGGGTAATTCACCCCTCCACTTT.